These 14 T cell receptor beta chains were sequenced from one sample in a study of identical twins. TCRdb reanalysed the 5' RACE reads using MiXCR and keeps one entry per CDR3 protein. The sample holds 350,000 to 600,000 distinct CDR3 sequences, around 14% seen once. The same sample was also studied in work on yellow fever vaccine responses in identical twins.

Sample: CD4+ T cells sorted from blood. Receptors originate from a woman younger than 30 in good health.

This clonotype was counted a few times. As DNA, the CDR3 is TGTGCCAGCACTTTTCCGAAGGGGGCTAACACTGAAGCTTTCTTT. Its protein is CASTFPKGANTEAFF. The chain employs TRBV28 and TRBJ1-1, with 7 bases identical to TRBD1. Unmatched junction bases numbered 10, after V lost 7 bases and J lost 2 bases. This CDR3 spans 15 amino acids. Germline V lookup: CDR1 MDHEN, CDR2 SYDVKM.

The CDR3 spells CSVAGGTGEAEAFF. For the CDR3, the DNA is TGCAGCGTTGCGGGGGGAACAGGGGAAGCTGAAGCTTTCTTT. J is TRBJ1-1 and V is TRBV29-1; 7 nucleotides agree with TRBD1. The germline CDR1 and CDR2 sequences are SQVTM and ANQGSEA. J was trimmed by 6 bases and V by 4 bases; bases with no gene match: 11. The CDR3 consists of 14 residues. Full variable domain (missing parts from reference TRBV29-1 and TRBJ1-1): SAVISQKPSRDICQRGTSLTIQCQVDSQVTMMFWYRQQPGQSLTLIATANQGSEATYESGFVIDKFPISRPNLTFSTLTVSNMSPEDSSIYLCSVAGGTGEAEAFFGQGTRLTVV.

The chain recombines TRBV4-3 with TRBJ2-5; TRBD1 might be the D (6 bases). Per germline, CDR1 LGHNA and CDR2 YSLEER. The ends were cut back, 0 bases at V and 5 bases at J, with 16 bases in the middle. CDR3 length equals 16 residues. Here the CDR3 DNA reads TGCGCCAGCAGCCAAGAGTGGGGGCTTACAGTGGAGACCCAGTACTTC. It is translated as CASSQEWGLTVETQYF.

The gene calls are TRBV9 and TRBJ2-1, with TRBD1 identical over 8 bases. The length of the CDR3 is 16 residues. The V gene's germline CDR1 is SGDLS and CDR2 YYNGEE. V was pared by 0 bases and J by 3 bases, with 5 bases of the junction left unmatched. The CDR3 coding sequence is TGTGCCAGCAGCGTAGGAGGGACAGGTTACTACAATGAGCAGTTCTTC. Its protein is CASSVGGTGYYNEQFF.

The V call is TRBV20-1, the J call TRBJ2-4; D might be TRBD1 (5 bases). The V and J ends lost 6 bases and 2 bases respectively, with 11 bases between them. CDR1 and CDR2 (germline): DFQATT, SNEGSKA (reference sequence). The CDR3 has 13 residues. The CDR3 here is CSASQGSKNIQYF. In DNA, the CDR3 is TGCAGTGCGAGCCAGGGATCCAAAAACATTCAGTACTTC.

The rearrangement uses TRBV20-1 and TRBJ2-7; 7 bases match TRBD2. CDR3 length equals 13 residues. J was trimmed by 2 bases and V by 3 bases; bases with no gene match: 4. Germline V gene sequence: CDR1 DFQATT, CDR2 SNEGSKA (reference sequence). CDR3: CSARTGGAYEQYF. CDR3 nucleotides: TGCAGTGCTAGGACGGGAGGTGCCTACGAGCAGTACTTC.

This clonotype was detected a few times. The J gene is TRBJ2-3, the V gene TRBV10-1; TRBD2 matches 10 bases. J was trimmed by 0 bases and V by 2 bases; bases with no gene match: 8. This CDR3 has 18 amino acids. The germline V gene encodes CDR1 WNHNN and CDR2 SYGVQD (reference sequence). CDR3 residues: CASSESAGLAPSTDTQYF. The CDR3 DNA reads TGCGCCAGCAGTGAGAGCGCGGGACTAGCGCCTAGCACAGATACGCAGTATTTT.

This clonotype has at least ten counts. CDR3: CASSPGLAGGPSTDTQYF. The CDR3 coding sequence is TGCGCCAGCAGCCCCGGGCTAGCGGGGGGCCCTAGCACAGATACGCAGTATTTT. V and J are TRBV5-1 and TRBJ2-3; TRBD2 matches 11 bases. The CDR3 totals 18 residues. With 4 bases clipped from V and 0 bases from J, the junction kept 10 bases outside the gene matches. Germline CDR1 and CDR2: SGHRS and YFSETQ. Combining the CDR3 with reference TRBV5-1 and TRBJ2-3 gives the whole variable domain KAGVTQTPRYLIKTRGQQVTLSCSPISGHRSVSWYQQTPGQGLQFLFEYFSETQRNKGNFPGRFSGRQFSNSRSEMNVSTLELGDSALYLCASSPGLAGGPSTDTQYFGPGTRLTVL.

This clonotype was counted many times. The chain links TRBV6-2 or TRBV6-3 to TRBJ2-3; D is unclear. Trimming cost V 6 bases and J 7 bases, with 17 bases left between them. The CDR3 runs to 14 residues. The V gene's germline CDR1 is MNHEY and CDR2 SVGEGT. CDR3 amino acids: CASSTDGPRYTQYF. DNA for the CDR3: TGTGCCAGCAGCACAGACGGTCCTAGGTATACGCAGTATTTT.

This clonotype was picked up many times. The chain couples TRBV29-1 to TRBJ2-3, with D possibly TRBD1 on 6 matching bases. This CDR3 contains 12 residues. The germline gives CDR1 SQVTM, CDR2 ANQGSEA. Trimming left V 7 bases short and J 3 bases short, with 11 bases between. CDR3 sequence (DNA): TGCAGCGGCGACACAGGGACAGATACGCAGTATTTT. It is translated as CSGDTGTDTQYF.

V and J are TRBV20-1 and TRBJ2-5; perhaps TRBD2 as D (5 bases). The V gene lost 0 bases and the J gene lost 5 bases, with 16 bases spanning the gap. The germline V gene encodes CDR1 DFQATT and CDR2 SNEGSKA (reference sequence). The CDR3 totals 15 residues. CDR3 in amino acids: CSARDAPGIGETQYF. The DNA for the CDR3 is TGCAGTGCTAGAGATGCCCCCGGGATTGGGGAGACCCAGTACTTC.

A few counts support this clonotype. Mismatch with germline at one junction end may stem from a read error. This sequence joins TRBV7-2 and TRBJ1-1; tentative D call: TRBD1 (5 bases). CDR1 is SGHTA, CDR2 FQGNSA, per germline. The CDR3 consists of 11 residues. Written as DNA, the CDR3 is TGTGCCAGCAGCTTAGCTGGGGCCGCCTACTTT. Translating gives CASSLAGAAYF.

This chain connects TRBV7-3 to TRBJ2-2; weak D call: TRBD2 (6 bases). The V gene's germline CDR1 is SGHTA and CDR2 FQGTGA. Deletions cut 5 bases from V and 3 bases from J, with 16 bases between. CDR3 length equals 16 residues. The CDR3 reads CASSPTRDPDTGELFF. In nucleotides, the CDR3 is TGTGCCAGCAGCCCAACGCGGGACCCTGACACCGGGGAGCTGTTTTTT.

This clonotype was observed a few times. V is TRBV7-9 and J is TRBJ2-1, with 9 positions matching TRBD2. V dropped 1 base and J dropped 7; count of bases not matched to a gene: 8. The CDR3 is made up of 16 amino acids. Per the germline V gene, CDR1 is SEHNR and CDR2 is FQNEAQ (reference sequence). Here the CDR3 reads CASSLVAGTSTNEQFF. The CDR3 nucleotides are TGTGCCAGCAGCTTAGTCGCCGGGACTAGCACGAATGAGCAGTTCTTC.